Given below is one T cell receptor (beta chain) in context. This receptor's antigen is unknown. It has no much larger one-base neighbor in the sample; base qualities were not kept. Looking up the germline V gene yields CDR1 SGHTA and CDR2 FQGNSA. Trimming at the junction amounts to 1 base on V and 0 bases on J, and the germline ends lie 7 bases apart. The CDR3 numbers 15 residues from cysteine through phenylalanine. Of all the DNA, just the CDR3 is kept, 45 bases in frame from base 1. This specimen belongs to a study of cytomegalovirus exposure and HLA in healthy donors (dated by TCRdb to about 2017). General notes on the study: An earlier analysis of several hundred of the donors reported about 250 Gb of sequence data and 117 million unique TCR beta sequences from about 200 million T cells. A handful of DR-DQ haplotypes were handled as single units for association and clustering because linkage in the cohort was strong. A separate validation cohort of roughly 130 different subjects was used in addition to the 666-subject first cohort. A later genetic analysis used genome-wide SNP genotypes for about three fifths of the 666 donors, treating that subset as a discovery cohort. Among about 400 genotyped donors of the cohort, an average of approximately 240,000 unique TCR beta nucleotide sequences was sequenced per donor, of which about 19% were non-productive. The study used immunosequencing to profile the T cell repertoires of several hundred subjects and linked those repertoires to cytomegalovirus serostatus. Of the roughly 430 genotyped donors, about 84% fell in the genetic ancestry cluster associated with self-reported Caucasian donors. The study aimed to test whether signatures of past pathogen exposure could be identified by cataloging public T cell receptors. An earlier analysis of some 500 of the donors used high-throughput TCR beta sequencing to judge whether each TCR beta V gene segment behaved as functional or pseudogenic. Roughly 310 gigabases of sequencing data and tens of millions of unique TCR sequences were included in an early release covering around 600 HLA-typed donors. Both class I and class II loci were covered by HLA typing, at four-digit resolution. Donor age, sex, ethnicity and CMV serostatus were collected together with the repertoire data. Every repertoire in the discovery cohort had been generated on one and the same sequencing platform. Typing coverage varied by locus: about 629-630 donors for A, B, C, DRB1 and DQB1; approximately 500 for DQA1; about 590 for DPA1; approximately 450 for DPB1. To study patterns of TCR occurrence, a later analysis re-analyzed previously published TCR beta repertoires from more than 550 donors and added high-resolution HLA genotyping. The study combined high-throughput TCR immunosequencing, statistical association of individual TCRs with disease status, and machine learning to predict cytomegalovirus infection status. The later analysis used no new phenotypic data to find candidate immune exposures, relying instead on TCR beta sequences and their occurrence across donors.

Library preparation was by the immunoSEQ multiplex PCR assay. The multiplex PCR relied on a mix of 60 forward primers for TCR Vbeta segments and 13 reverse primers for TCR Jbeta segments. The CDR3 region of rearranged TCR beta genes was amplified from genomic DNA by a multiplex PCR assay. The amplified TCR beta libraries were sequenced on the Illumina HiSeq System as 87-base-pair reads. The original pipeline was this. Across the roughly 600 repertoires, a later analysis counted roughly 77 million unique TCR beta chains, around 10 million of which were shared by at least two donors. Raw reads were error-corrected and collapsed into unique sequences with a nearest-neighbor algorithm that merged closely related sequences to remove PCR and sequencing errors. V, D and J gene segments were assigned by aligning CDR3 sequences to IMGT reference sequences. For a sequence to be retained, at least a six-nucleotide match to both a V gene segment and a J gene segment was required. A rearrangement was called productive if the CDR3 had no stop codons and remained in frame with V and J, and every other rearrangement was called non-productive. Following IMGT convention, CDR3 was defined as the stretch from the second conserved V-encoded cysteine to the conserved J-encoded phenylalanine. Sequences without an unambiguous match to a single V gene segment were excluded from the earlier analysis of 587 of the donors. An earlier analysis of 587 of the donors classified V segments as functional when productive rearrangements were above 56.7% and as segregating when the standard deviation between donors was above 5%. A statistical classification framework was built for diagnosing cytomegalovirus status from the catalog of TCR beta chain sequences. A later analysis assigned V and J genes by comparing TCR nucleotide sequences with IMGT/GENE-DB human TR gene sequences. A later analysis assigned CDR3 sequences and most-parsimonious VDJ recombination scenarios with the TCRdist pipeline. In a later analysis, each TCR beta chain was defined by its CDR3 amino acid sequence together with its V-gene family, and reads without a unique V-gene family were excluded. As a way to deal with suspected cross-contamination and a sequencing artifact, a later analysis dropped 592 nucleotide sequences that were highly shared and had low generation probability. A later analysis calculated a clonal expansion index for each public chain from normalized within-repertoire ranks of inferred template counts. Generation probabilities in a later analysis came from a VDJ recombination model fitted to out-of-frame rearrangements, and those results were checked against IGoR. In a later analysis, hypergeometric tests were used to score TCR-TCR, TCR-HLA and TCR-CMV co-occurrence, with a repertoire-size bias correction applied to TCR pairs. False discovery rates were estimated in a later analysis by permuting HLA or CMV assignments 20 times. In a later analysis, co-occurring TCRs were grouped with DBSCAN, and TCRdist sequence similarity was added when clustering was performed within HLA-allele-positive subsets. For co-occurrence clustering, repertoires with fewer than 30,000 or more than 120,000 public chains were excluded, along with 5 or 6 repertoires with anomalous nucleotide sharing. Sourced from immuneACCESS, this table was stored by TCRdb with only in-frame sequences that have V and J called. A share of the clones is absent; for the studies checked, an unresolved V gene accounts for under half, and the remainder has no known explanation. The DNA was the basis for D and trimming; V, J and clone size are from that table. The sample contains about 190,000 clones, 75% to 85% of them found a single time. 1.6% of the sample comes from the top ten.

The cohort comprised around 690 healthy bone marrow donors. Cohort members were all nominally healthy when sampled, although unrecorded immune exposures were likely present. The donor tested CMV seronegative, placing the donor among the 350 to 400 seronegative members of the cohort. Every donor gave a peripheral blood sample, and the peripheral blood mononuclear cells from that sample were used for TCR beta sequencing. The Qiagen DNeasy Blood Extraction Kit was used to extract genomic DNA from the blood cell samples. Study-wide findings and limitations: Three of the identified cytomegalovirus-associated TCR beta chains were confirmed in vitro to be specific for cytomegalovirus antigens. The authors suggested that the approach could potentially be extended to other disease states and immunological phenotypes. A later analysis found that HLA-associated TCR beta chains were more clonally expanded and had lower generation probabilities than equally common non-associated chains. CMV serostatus was the only immune exposure information available for the cohort. Roughly 15 rarely observed V segments, including chromosome 9 orphons, were excluded from the earlier analysis of approximately 500 of the donors because counts were too low. A later analysis reported that several top co-occurrence clusters appeared linked to parvovirus B19, influenza, CMV and Epstein-Barr virus. While some public TCRs were present in many individuals, most TCR sequences turned up only very rarely across donors. In a later genetic analysis, a missense DCLRE1C variant was associated with V-gene and J-gene trimming of TCR beta chains, and the association was replicated in an independent cohort. In a later analysis, some 18,000 TCR beta sequences were associated with specific HLA alleles at a false discovery rate of 0.05. According to a later analysis, most CMV-associated TCR beta chains appeared to be HLA-restricted, and the HLA associations seemed to be driven largely by CMV exposure. A later analysis found that TCR association rates varied across HLA loci, with DRB1 alleles showing the most associated TCRs and HLA-C alleles the fewest. In a later genetic analysis, fewer N-insertions in productive TCRs were reported among donors in an Asian-associated ancestry cluster than the roughly 710-donor mean. An earlier analysis of approximately 590 of the donors showed that most TCR beta V segments appeared in productive rearrangements either about 87% or about 30% of the time, which broadly matched IMGT annotations. Assigning TCR associations to individual alleles was difficult when HLA alleles, especially DR and DQ, strongly co-occurred. The cohort was sequenced for TCR beta chains only, and without alpha or paired-chain data the features that could be detected were limited. Because HLA typing was missing for some donors at each locus, association tests included only the typed subset. The 87-base-pair reads could not distinguish some IMGT-functional V segments, including TRBV6-2 and TRBV6-3, so those segments were excluded. Cytomegalovirus status was reported to be diagnosed by the classifier with high specificity and sensitivity in both the original and validation cohorts. The study listed 170 or so TCR beta chains as associated with cytomegalovirus. A cluster of highly shared sequence variants was judged likely to be a technical artifact of the sequencing pipeline. Linkage disequilibrium might explain the correlated functional status among segregating V segments, but an unknown experimental factor could not be ruled out. Roughly uniform sequencing depth across donors was assumed in presence/absence analyses, although this assumption may not hold. A further reported finding was that TCR beta sequences accurately predicted the HLA-A and HLA-B alleles for most subjects in the first cohort.

This TCR came from a woman in her 50s in good health and CMV-seronegative. The sequencing sample was made of PBMCs. Recombination connected TRBV7-2 to TRBJ1-3; the D gene is perhaps TRBD1, from 6 matching bases. The base sequence is TGTGCCAGCAGCTTAGGGACAGTCTCTGGAAACACCATATATTTT. This translates into CASSLGTVSGNTIYF.